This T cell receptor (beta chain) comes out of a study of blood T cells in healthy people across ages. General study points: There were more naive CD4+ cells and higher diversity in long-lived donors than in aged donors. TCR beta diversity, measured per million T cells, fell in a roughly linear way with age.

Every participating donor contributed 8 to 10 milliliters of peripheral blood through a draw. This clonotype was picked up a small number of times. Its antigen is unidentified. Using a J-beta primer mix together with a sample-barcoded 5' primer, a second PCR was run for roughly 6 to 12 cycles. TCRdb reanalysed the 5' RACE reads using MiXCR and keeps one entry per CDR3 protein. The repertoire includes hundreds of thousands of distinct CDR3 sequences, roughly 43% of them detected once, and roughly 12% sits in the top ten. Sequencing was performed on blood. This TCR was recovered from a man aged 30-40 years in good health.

DNA for the CDR3: TGCAGTGCTACCCGACAGGGACGGGGTAATGAGCAGTTCTTC. Residues: CSATRQGRGNEQFF. This sequence joins TRBV20-1 and TRBJ2-1; 7 bases line up with TRBD1. Germline loops: CDR1 DFQATT, CDR2 SNEGSKA (reference sequence). V was pared by 4 bases and J by 7 bases, with 10 bases of the junction left unmatched. This CDR3 spans 14 amino acids.